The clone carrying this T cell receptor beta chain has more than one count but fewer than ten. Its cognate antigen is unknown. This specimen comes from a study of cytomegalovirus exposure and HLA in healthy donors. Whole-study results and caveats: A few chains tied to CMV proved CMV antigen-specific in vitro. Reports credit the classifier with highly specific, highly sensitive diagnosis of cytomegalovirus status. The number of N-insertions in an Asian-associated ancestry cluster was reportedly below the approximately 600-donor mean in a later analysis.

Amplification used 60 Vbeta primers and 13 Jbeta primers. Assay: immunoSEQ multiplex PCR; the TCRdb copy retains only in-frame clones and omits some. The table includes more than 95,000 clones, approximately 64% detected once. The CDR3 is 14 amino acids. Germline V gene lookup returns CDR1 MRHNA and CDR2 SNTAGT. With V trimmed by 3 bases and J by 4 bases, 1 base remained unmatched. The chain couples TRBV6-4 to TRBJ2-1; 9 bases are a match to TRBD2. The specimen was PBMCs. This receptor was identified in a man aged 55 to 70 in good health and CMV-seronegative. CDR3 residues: CASSDAGGYNEQFF. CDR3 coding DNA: TGTGCCAGCAGTGATGCGGGGGGGTACAATGAGCAGTTCTTC.